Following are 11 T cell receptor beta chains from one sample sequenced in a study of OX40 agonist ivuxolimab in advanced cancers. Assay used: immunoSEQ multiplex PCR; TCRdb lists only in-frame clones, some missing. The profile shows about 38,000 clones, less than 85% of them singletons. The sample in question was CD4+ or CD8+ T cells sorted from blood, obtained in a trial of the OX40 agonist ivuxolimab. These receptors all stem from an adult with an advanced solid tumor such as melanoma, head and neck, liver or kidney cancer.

The DNA of the CDR3 is TGCGCCAGCAGGGAAACAGGGAGGTCCACTGAAGCTTTCTTT. Translating it yields CASRETGRSTEAFF. V is TRBV10-2 and J is TRBJ1-1, with a possible D match to TRBD1 (6 bases). The germline CDR1 and CDR2 sequences are WSHSY and SAAADI. This CDR3 is 14 amino acids long. Trimming left V 6 bases short and J 4 bases short, with 15 bases between.

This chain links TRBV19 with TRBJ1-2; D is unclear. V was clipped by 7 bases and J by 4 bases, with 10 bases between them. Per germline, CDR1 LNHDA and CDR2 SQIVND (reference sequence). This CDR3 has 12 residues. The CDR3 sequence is CASTPNSYGYTF. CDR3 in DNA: TGTGCCAGTACCCCCAATTCCTATGGCTACACCTTC.

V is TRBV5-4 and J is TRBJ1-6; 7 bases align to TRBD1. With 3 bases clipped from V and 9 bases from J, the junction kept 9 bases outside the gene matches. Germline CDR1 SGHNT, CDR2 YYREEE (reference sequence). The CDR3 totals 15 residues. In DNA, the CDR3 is TGTGCCAGCAGCTCTCTAGGGGGCGCCTCTTCACCCCTCCACTTT. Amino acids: CASSSLGGASSPLHF.

CDR3 sequence reads: CASSPTTGAKNTEAFF. DNA for the CDR3: TGTGCCAGCAGCCCAACGACAGGGGCCAAGAACACTGAAGCTTTCTTT. The chain employs TRBV11-3 and TRBJ1-1, with TRBD1 matching 8 bases. The V gene end was trimmed by 5 bases and the J gene end by 1 base; junction bases not matched to a gene: 9. The CDR3 loop spans 16 amino acids. CDR1 and CDR2 (germline): SGHNT, YENEEA.

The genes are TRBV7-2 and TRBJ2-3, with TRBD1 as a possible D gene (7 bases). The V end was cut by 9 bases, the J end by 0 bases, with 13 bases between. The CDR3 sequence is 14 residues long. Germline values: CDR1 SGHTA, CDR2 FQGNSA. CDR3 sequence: CASTRDSSTDTQYF. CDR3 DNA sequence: TGTGCCAGTACGCGGGACAGTAGCACAGATACGCAGTATTTT. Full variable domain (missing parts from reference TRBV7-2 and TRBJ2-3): GAGVSQSPSNKVTEKGKDVELRCDPISGHTALYWYRQSLGQGLEFLIYFQGNSAPDKSGLPSDRFSAERTGGSVSTLTIQRTQQEDSAVYLCASTRDSSTDTQYFGPGTRLTVL.

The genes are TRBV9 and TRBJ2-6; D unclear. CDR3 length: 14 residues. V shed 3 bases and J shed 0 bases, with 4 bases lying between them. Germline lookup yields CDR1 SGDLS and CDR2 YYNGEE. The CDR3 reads CASSEPSGANVLTF. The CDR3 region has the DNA TGTGCCAGCAGCGAGCCCTCTGGGGCCAACGTCCTGACTTTC.

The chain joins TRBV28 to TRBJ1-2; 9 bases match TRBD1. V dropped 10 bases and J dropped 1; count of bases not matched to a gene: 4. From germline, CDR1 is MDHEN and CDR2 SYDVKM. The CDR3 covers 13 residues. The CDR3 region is CATLTGGNYGYTF. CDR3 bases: TGTGCCACCCTGACAGGGGGTAACTATGGCTACACCTTC.

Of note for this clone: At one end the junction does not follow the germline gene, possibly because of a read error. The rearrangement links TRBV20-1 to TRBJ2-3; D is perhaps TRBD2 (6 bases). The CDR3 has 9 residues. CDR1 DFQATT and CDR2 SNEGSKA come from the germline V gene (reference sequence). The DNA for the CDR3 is TGCAGTGCTAGTTGGCGGGATGGTTTT. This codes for CSASWRDGF.

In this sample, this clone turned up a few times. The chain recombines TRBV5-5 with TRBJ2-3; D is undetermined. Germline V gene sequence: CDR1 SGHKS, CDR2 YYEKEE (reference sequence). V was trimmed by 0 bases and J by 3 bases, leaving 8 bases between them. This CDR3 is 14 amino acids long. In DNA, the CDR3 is TGTGCCAGCAGCTTGGAGTGGCTGACAGATACGCAGTATTTT. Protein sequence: CASSLEWLTDTQYF.

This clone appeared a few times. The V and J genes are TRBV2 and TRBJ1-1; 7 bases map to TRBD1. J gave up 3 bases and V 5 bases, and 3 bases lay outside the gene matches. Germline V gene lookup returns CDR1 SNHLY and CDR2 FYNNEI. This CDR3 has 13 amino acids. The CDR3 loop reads CASSFGQDTEAFF. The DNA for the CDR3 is TGTGCCAGCAGTTTTGGACAGGACACTGAAGCTTTCTTT.

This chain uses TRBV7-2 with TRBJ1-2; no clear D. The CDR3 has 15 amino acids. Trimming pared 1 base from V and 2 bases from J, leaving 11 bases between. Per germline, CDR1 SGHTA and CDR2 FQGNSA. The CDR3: CASSLERRLNYGYTF. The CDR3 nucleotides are TGTGCCAGCAGCTTAGAACGGAGACTCAACTATGGCTACACCTTC.